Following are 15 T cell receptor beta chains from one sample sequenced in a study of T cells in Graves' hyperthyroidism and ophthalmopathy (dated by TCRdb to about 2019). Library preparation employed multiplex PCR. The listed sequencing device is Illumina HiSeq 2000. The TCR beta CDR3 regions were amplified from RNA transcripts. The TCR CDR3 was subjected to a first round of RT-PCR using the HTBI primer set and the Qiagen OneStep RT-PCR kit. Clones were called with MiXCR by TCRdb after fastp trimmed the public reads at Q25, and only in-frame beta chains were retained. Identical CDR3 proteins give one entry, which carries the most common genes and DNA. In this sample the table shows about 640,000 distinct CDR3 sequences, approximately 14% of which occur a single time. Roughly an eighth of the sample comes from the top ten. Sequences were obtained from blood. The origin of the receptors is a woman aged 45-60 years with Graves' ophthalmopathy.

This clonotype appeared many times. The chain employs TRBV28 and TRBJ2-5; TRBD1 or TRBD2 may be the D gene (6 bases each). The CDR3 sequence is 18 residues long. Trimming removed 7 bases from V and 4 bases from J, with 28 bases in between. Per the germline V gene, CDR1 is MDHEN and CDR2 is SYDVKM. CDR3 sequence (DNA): TGTGCCAGCACCTTATCCCATCTAGGGGGGAAGCTAGGAGAGACCCAGTACTTC. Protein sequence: CASTLSHLGGKLGETQYF.

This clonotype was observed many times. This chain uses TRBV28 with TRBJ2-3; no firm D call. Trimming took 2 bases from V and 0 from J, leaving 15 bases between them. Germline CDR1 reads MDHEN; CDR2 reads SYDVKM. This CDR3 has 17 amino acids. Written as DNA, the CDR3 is TGTGCCAGCAGTTTAGTGTCTCTCTACCCTAGCACAGATACGCAGTATTTT. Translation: CASSLVSLYPSTDTQYF. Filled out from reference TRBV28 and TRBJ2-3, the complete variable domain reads DVKVTQSSRYLVKRTGEKVFLECVQDMDHENMFWYRQDPGLGLRLIYFSYDVKMKEKGDIPEGYSVSREKKERFSLILESASTNQTSMYLCASSLVSLYPSTDTQYFGPGTRLTVL.

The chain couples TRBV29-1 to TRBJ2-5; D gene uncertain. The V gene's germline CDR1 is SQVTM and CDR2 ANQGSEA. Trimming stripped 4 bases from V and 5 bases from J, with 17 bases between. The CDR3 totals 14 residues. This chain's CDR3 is CSVVGRHGLETQYF. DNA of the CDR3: TGCAGCGTTGTAGGTCGGCACGGGCTCGAGACCCAGTACTTC. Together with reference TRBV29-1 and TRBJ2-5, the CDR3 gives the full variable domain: SAVISQKPSRDICQRGTSLTIQCQVDSQVTMMFWYRQQPGQSLTLIATANQGSEATYESGFVIDKFPISRPNLTFSTLTVSNMSPEDSSIYLCSVVGRHGLETQYFGPGTRLLVL.

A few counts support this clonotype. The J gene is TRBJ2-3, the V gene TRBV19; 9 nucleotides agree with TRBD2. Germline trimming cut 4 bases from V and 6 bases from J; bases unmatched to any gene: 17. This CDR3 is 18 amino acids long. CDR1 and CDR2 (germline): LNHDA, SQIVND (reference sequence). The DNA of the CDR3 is TGTGCCAGTAGTACTAGACGGGCGGCGGGAGGGCATTTTGATACGCAGTATTTT. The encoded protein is CASSTRRAAGGHFDTQYF.

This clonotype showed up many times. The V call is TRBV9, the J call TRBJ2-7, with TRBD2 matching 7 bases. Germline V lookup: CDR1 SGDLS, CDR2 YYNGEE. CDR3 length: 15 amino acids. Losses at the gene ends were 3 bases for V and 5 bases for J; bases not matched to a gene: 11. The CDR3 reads CASSGQGAGVDEQYF. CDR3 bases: TGTGCCAGCAGCGGTCAAGGGGCGGGAGTCGACGAGCAGTACTTC.

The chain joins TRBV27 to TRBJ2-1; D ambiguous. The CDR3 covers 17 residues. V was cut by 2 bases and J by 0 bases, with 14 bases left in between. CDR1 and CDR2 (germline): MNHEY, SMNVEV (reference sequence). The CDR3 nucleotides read TGTGCCAGCAGTTTAAGGAGAGGACCTAGCTCCTACAATGAGCAGTTCTTC. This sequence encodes CASSLRRGPSSYNEQFF.

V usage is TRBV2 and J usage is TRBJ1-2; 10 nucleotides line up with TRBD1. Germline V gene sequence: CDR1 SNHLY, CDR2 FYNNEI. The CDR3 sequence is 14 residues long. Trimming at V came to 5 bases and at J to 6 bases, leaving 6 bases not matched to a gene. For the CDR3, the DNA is TGTGCCAGCAGTTCGGGGACAGGGGCGGATGGCTACACCTTC. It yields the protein CASSSGTGADGYTF. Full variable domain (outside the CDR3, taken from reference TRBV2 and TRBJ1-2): EPEVTQTPSHQVTQMGQEVILRCVPISNHLYFYWYRQILGQKVEFLVSFYNNEISEKSEIFDDQFSVERPDGSNFTLKIRSTKLEDSAMYFCASSSGTGADGYTFGSGTRLTVV.

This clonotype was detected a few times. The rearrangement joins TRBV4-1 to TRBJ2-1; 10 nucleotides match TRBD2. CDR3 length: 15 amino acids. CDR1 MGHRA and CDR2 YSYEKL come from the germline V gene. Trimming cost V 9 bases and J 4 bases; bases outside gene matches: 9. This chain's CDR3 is CASNLDSGGYNEQFF. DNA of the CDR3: TGCGCCAGTAACCTGGATAGCGGGGGGTACAATGAGCAGTTCTTC.

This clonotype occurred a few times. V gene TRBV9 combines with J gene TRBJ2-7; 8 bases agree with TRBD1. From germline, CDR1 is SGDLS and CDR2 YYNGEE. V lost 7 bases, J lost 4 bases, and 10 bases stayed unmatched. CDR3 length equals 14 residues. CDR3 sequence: CASASPDRAYEQYF. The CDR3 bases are TGTGCCAGCGCCTCCCCGGACAGGGCGTACGAGCAGTACTTC.

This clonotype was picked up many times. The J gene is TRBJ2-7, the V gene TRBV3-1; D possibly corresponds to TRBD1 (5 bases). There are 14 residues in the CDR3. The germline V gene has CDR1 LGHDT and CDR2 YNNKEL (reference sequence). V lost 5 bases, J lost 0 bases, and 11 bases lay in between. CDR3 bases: TGTGCCAGCAGCTCGACAGTATTCTCCTACGAGCAGTACTTC. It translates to CASSSTVFSYEQYF.

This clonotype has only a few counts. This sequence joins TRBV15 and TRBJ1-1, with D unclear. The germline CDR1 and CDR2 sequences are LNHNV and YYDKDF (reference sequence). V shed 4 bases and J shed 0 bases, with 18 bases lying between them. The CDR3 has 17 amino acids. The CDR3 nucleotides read TGTGCCACCAGCAACGGAAGTCCCCCTCTCATGAACACTGAAGCTTTCTTT. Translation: CATSNGSPPLMNTEAFF. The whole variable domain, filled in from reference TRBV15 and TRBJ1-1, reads DAMVIQNPRYQVTQFGKPVTLSCSQTLNHNVMYWYQQKSSQAPKLLFHYYDKDFNNEADTPDNFQSRRPNTSFCFLDIRSPGLGDTAMYLCATSNGSPPLMNTEAFFGQGTRLTVV.

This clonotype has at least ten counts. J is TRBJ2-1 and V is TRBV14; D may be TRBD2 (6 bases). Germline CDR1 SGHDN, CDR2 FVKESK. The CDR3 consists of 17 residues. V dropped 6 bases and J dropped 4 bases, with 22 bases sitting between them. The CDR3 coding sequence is TGTGCCAGCAGTCTACCCGTGGGCGGGATGGTGTACAATGAGCAGTTCTTC. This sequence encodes CASSLPVGGMVYNEQFF.

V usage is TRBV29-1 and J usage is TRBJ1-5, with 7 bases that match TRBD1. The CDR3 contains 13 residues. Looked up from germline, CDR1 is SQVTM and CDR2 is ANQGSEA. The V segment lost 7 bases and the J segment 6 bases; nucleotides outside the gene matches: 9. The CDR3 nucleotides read TGCAGCGCCGCGACAGGGTCGGGTCAGCCCCAGCATTTT. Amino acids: CSAATGSGQPQHF.

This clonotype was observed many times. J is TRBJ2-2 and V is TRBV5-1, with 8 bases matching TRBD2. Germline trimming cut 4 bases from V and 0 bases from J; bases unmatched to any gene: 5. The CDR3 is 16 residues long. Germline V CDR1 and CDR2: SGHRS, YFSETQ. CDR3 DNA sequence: TGCGCCAGCAGCCAGACTAGCGCAACGAACACCGGGGAGCTGTTTTTT. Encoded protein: CASSQTSATNTGELFF. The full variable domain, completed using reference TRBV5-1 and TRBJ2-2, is KAGVTQTPRYLIKTRGQQVTLSCSPISGHRSVSWYQQTPGQGLQFLFEYFSETQRNKGNFPGRFSGRQFSNSRSEMNVSTLELGDSALYLCASSQTSATNTGELFFGEGSRLTVL.

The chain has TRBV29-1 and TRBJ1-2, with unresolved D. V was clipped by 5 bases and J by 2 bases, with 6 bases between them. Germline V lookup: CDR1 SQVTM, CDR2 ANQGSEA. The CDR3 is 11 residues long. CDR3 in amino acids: CSVWANYGYTF. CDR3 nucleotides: TGCAGCGTTTGGGCGAACTATGGCTACACCTTC.